This is a list of T cell receptor beta chains from one sample in a study of cytomegalovirus exposure and HLA in healthy donors. Assay used: immunoSEQ multiplex PCR; TCRdb lists only in-frame clones, some missing. The listing records under 200,000 clones. Sequenced input: PBMCs. The receptor source for this set is a man aged 25-40 years in good health and CMV-seronegative. CDR3s include the opening cysteine and the closing phenylalanine or tryptophan. D genes are given only for firm matches.

v_call	j_call	d_call	cdr3_aa	cdr3_nt
TRBV9	TRBJ2-1	NA	CASSVETTYNEQFF	TGTGCCAGCAGCGTAGAAACAACCTACAATGAGCAGTTCTTC
TRBV6-5	TRBJ2-7	TRBD1	CAGSRPGQVYEQYF	TGTGCCGGCAGTCGACCGGGACAGGTCTACGAGCAGTACTTC
TRBV27	TRBJ2-3	TRBD2	CASSRVPGLAGPSTDTQYF	TGTGCCAGCAGTAGAGTACCGGGACTAGCGGGACCTAGCACAGATACGCAGTATTTT
TRBV2	TRBJ2-2	TRBD2	CASSPTSGRATGELFF	TGTGCCAGCAGCCCGACTAGCGGGAGGGCCACCGGGGAGCTGTTTTTT
TRBV28	TRBJ2-7	NA	CASSLGAGGVYEQYF	TGTGCCAGCAGTTTAGGGGCCGGGGGTGTCTACGAGCAGTACTTC
TRBV5-1	TRBJ1-1	TRBD1	CASSWTGWDTEAFF	TGCGCCAGCAGCTGGACAGGGTGGGACACTGAAGCTTTCTTT
TRBV28	TRBJ1-1	NA	CASTTVTGTEAFF	TGTGCCAGCACCACGGTCACGGGCACTGAAGCTTTCTTT
TRBV18	TRBJ2-5	NA	CASSPEGLFGTQYF	TGTGCCAGCTCACCAGAAGGACTGTTCGGGACCCAGTACTTC
TRBV19	TRBJ2-6	NA	CASSKSSGANVLTF	TGTGCCAGTAGTAAGAGCTCTGGGGCCAACGTCCTGACTTTC
TRBV28	TRBJ2-2	TRBD2	CASSPVYSGTGQTGELFF	TGTGCCAGCAGTCCAGTCTATAGCGGGACGGGCCAAACCGGGGAGCTGTTTTTT
TRBV14	TRBJ1-6	TRBD1	CASSQGWGQGVWNSPLHF	TGTGCCAGCAGCCAAGGCTGGGGACAGGGAGTTTGGAATTCACCCCTCCACTTT
TRBV28	TRBJ2-3	NA	CASSLFQGSTDTQYF	TGTGCCAGCAGTTTATTTCAGGGCAGCACAGATACGCAGTATTTT
TRBV28	TRBJ1-4	TRBD1	CASSSGTGVARREKLFF	TGTGCCAGCAGTTCCGGGACAGGGGTCGCCAGGCGTGAAAAACTGTTTTTT
TRBV5-1	TRBJ1-3	TRBD1	CASSLAMTGTTGNTIYF	TGCGCCAGCAGCTTGGCGATGACAGGGACAACTGGAAACACCATATATTTT
TRBV27	TRBJ2-7	TRBD1	CASSLAQGVEQYF	TGTGCCAGCAGTCTCGCACAGGGGGTCGAGCAGTACTTC
TRBV4-2	TRBJ1-4	TRBD1	CASGSYDRGNEKLFF	TGTGCCAGCGGGTCCTACGACAGGGGTAATGAAAAACTGTTTTTT
TRBV5-6	TRBJ2-7	NA	CASSLKGQGYYEQYF	TGTGCCAGCAGCTTGAAAGGCCAGGGGTACTACGAGCAGTACTTC
TRBV7-8	TRBJ2-1	TRBD2	CASSTRTSGGAYEQFF	TGTGCCAGCAGCACCAGGACTAGCGGGGGGGCCTATGAGCAGTTCTTC
TRBV11-3	TRBJ1-3	NA	CASSLVRGLGNTIYF	TGTGCCAGCAGCTTAGTACGGGGGTTGGGCAACACCATATATTTT
TRBV6-1	TRBJ2-7	TRBD1	CASSAPGQGYYEQYF	TGTGCCAGCAGTGCCCCGGGACAGGGGTACTACGAGCAGTACTTC
TRBV11-2	TRBJ2-7	TRBD1	CASSRDRGYEQYF	TGTGCCAGCAGCCGGGACAGGGGGTACGAGCAGTACTTC
TRBV11-2	TRBJ2-7	NA	CASSLRGSDSYEQYF	TGTGCCAGCAGCTTACGAGGGAGCGACTCCTACGAGCAGTACTTC
TRBV30	TRBJ2-7	NA	CAWSANSYEQYF	TGTGCCTGGAGTGCTAACTCCTACGAGCAGTACTTC
TRBV7-9	TRBJ2-7	TRBD1	CASSLVGDRGNEQYF	TGTGCCAGCAGCTTAGTGGGGGACAGGGGCAACGAGCAGTACTTC
TRBV29-1	TRBJ1-2	TRBD1	CSAPGQGVGGYTF	TGCAGCGCGCCGGGACAGGGGGTCGGAGGCTACACCTTC
TRBV10-1	TRBJ1-6	NA	CASSYGSKNSPLHF	TGCGCCAGCAGTTACGGGTCTAAAAATTCACCCCTCCACTTT
TRBV19	TRBJ2-5	TRBD2	CARQITPRAGVRETQYF	TGTGCCAGACAGATCACCCCACGGGCGGGAGTACGAGAGACCCAGTACTTC
TRBV9	TRBJ1-5	NA	CASSVEGGVQPQHF	TGTGCCAGCAGCGTTGAGGGGGGGGTACAGCCCCAGCATTTT